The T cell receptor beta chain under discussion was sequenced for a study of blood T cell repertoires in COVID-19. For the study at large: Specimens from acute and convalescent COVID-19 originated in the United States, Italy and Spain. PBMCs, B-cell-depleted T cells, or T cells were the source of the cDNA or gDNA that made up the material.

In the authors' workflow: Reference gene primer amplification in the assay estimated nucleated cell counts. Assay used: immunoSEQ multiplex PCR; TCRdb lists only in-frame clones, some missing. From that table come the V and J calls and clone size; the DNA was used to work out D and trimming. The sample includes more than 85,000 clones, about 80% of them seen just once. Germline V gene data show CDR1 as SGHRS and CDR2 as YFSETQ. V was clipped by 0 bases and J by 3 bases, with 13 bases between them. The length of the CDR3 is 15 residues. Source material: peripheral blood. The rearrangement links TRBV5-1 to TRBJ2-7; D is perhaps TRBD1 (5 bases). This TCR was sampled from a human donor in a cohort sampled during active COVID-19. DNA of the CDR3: TGCGCCAGCAGCTTGGCCGACAGTAGGTACTACGAGCAGTACTTC. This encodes CASSLADSRYYEQYF.